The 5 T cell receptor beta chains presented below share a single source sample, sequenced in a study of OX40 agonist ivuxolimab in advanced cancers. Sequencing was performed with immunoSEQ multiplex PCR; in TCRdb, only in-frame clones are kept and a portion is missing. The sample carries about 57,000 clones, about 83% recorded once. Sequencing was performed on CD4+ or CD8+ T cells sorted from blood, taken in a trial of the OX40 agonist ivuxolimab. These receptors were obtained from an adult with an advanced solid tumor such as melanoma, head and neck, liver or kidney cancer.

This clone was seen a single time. The CDR3 DNA follows: TGTGCCAGCAGTCCCTTTCGTGGGCGGGCAGATACGCAGTATTTT. It codes for CASSPFRGRADTQYF. The chain is built from TRBV2 and TRBJ2-3; a possible D gene is TRBD2 (5 bases). This CDR3 is built from 15 residues. The V and J ends lost 5 bases and 4 bases respectively, with 16 bases between them. Per the germline V gene, CDR1 is SNHLY and CDR2 is FYNNEI.

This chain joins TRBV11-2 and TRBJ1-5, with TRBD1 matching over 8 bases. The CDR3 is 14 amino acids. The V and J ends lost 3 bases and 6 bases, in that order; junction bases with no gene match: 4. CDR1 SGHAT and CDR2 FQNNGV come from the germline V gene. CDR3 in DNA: TGTGCCAGCAGCTTGGACAGGGAGGGTCAGCCCCAGCATTTT. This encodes CASSLDREGQPQHF.

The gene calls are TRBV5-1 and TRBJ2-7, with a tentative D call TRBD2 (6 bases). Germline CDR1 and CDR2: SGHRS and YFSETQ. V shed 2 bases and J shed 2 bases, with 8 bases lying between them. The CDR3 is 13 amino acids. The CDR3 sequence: CASSFSSAYEQYF. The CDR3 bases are TGCGCCAGCAGCTTTTCTAGCGCCTACGAGCAGTACTTC.

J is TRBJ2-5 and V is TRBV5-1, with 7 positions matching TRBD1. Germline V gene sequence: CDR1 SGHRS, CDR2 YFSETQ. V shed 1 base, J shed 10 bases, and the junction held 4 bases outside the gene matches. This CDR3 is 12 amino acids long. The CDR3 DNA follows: TGCGCCAGCAGCTTGACAGGGGAAGGCCAGTACTTC. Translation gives CASSLTGEGQYF.

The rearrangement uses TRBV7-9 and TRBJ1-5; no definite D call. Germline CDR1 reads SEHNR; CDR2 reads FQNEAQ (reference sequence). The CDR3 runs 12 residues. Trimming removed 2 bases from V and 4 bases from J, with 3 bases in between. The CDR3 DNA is TGTGCCAGCAGCTTACCAAATCAGCCCCAGCATTTT. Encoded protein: CASSLPNQPQHF.